This T cell receptor (beta chain) was sequenced in a study of regulatory T cells in long-lasting Graves disease. On the study more broadly: Persistent cases were those of Graves' disease that involved over 5 years of antithyroid drugs with positive TSH receptor antibodies. Study outcomes and limitations: Patients with persistent Graves' had lower TCR diversity than newly diagnosed patients.

This CDR3 region has 15 residues. Trimming removed 3 bases at V and 2 bases at J, with 13 bases between. Germline lookup yields CDR1 MNHEY and CDR2 SMNVEV (reference sequence). The authors built TCR beta libraries using iRepertoire HTBI primers and Arm-PCR of CDR3 regions. Using its own MiXCR run on the multiplex PCR reads, TCRdb lists one record per CDR3 protein. Among 400,000 to 500,000 distinct CDR3 sequences, around 23% were seen once, and the ten largest hold about 13%. Time point defined: persistent/refractory GD, antithyroid drugs over 5 years with positive TRAb. PBMC RNA was the source of the TCR library. The sample holds many counts of this clonotype. Its antigen is unidentified.

This clonotype was obtained from a female donor with Graves disease. V usage is TRBV27 and J usage is TRBJ2-5; D is tentatively TRBD1 or TRBD2 (5 bases each). Material: peripheral blood mononuclear cells (PBMCs), obtained when the disease was refractory, from a patient treated with antithyroid drugs. The CDR3 sequence: CASSLIPGSQETQYF. CDR3 bases: TGTGCCAGCAGTTTGATCCCAGGGAGTCAAGAGACCCAGTACTTC.